Sequencing of this T cell receptor (beta chain) was carried out in a study of lymphopenia after photon versus proton radiotherapy. Study conclusions and caveats: Photon-treated patients lost naive T cells and TCR diversity; proton-treated stayed stable.

TCRdb keeps only in-frame clones here, not all; method: immunoSEQ multiplex PCR. The sample includes 20,000 or so clones, 80% to 90% of them seen just once. Germline V gives CDR1 GTSNPN, CDR2 SVGIG (reference sequence). The germline V and J ends were trimmed by 3 bases and 0 bases, with 20 bases remaining between them. There are 17 residues in the CDR3. With regard to this clone: No antigen is known for it.

The receptor comes from a woman in her forties or fifties with pancreatic cancer. The sample here was peripheral blood, taken from a patient treated with photon-based radiotherapy. The chain has TRBV30 and TRBJ1-1; the D gene is possibly TRBD1 (5 bases). In DNA, the CDR3 is TGTGCCTGGAGCCACCGTAGGGGTGGGGGTATGAACACTGAAGCTTTCTTT. It is translated as CAWSHRRGGGMNTEAFF.